One sample yielded the 8 T cell receptor beta chains listed below, sequenced in a study of OX40 agonist ivuxolimab in advanced cancers. Sequencing was performed with immunoSEQ multiplex PCR; in TCRdb, only in-frame clones are kept and a portion is missing. The table has around 70,000 clones, about four fifths seen once; the top ten hold 6.7%. The material sequenced was CD4+ or CD8+ T cells sorted from blood, taken in a trial of the OX40 agonist ivuxolimab. The receptors come from an adult with an advanced solid tumor such as melanoma, head and neck, liver or kidney cancer.

The chain employs TRBV28 and TRBJ2-2; 8 nucleotides align to TRBD1. Germline CDR1 is MDHEN and CDR2 is SYDVKM. The CDR3 extends over 17 amino acids. V was clipped by 3 bases and J by 7 bases; unmatched bases: 13. CDR3: CASSLKQGVFRGGELFF. The CDR3 nucleotides are TGTGCCAGCAGTTTGAAACAGGGGGTTTTCAGAGGCGGGGAGCTGTTTTTT.

The CDR3 DNA reads as TGTGCCAGCAGCGATTCCAGGGGATCCTACGAGCAGTACGTC. This gives the protein CASSDSRGSYEQYV. The rearrangement joins TRBV9 to TRBJ2-7, with D perhaps matching TRBD1 (6 bases). The ends were cut back, 3 bases at V and 1 base at J, with 11 bases in the middle. Germline CDR1 is SGDLS and CDR2 is YYNGEE. The CDR3 loop spans 14 amino acids.

The V and J genes are TRBV7-3 and TRBJ2-1; possible D gene TRBD2, 6 bases. CDR3 length: 14 residues. Per germline, CDR1 SGHTA and CDR2 FQGTGA. The V and J ends lost 4 bases and 4 bases respectively, with 11 bases between them. This CDR3 reads CASSSSGVYNEQFF. The CDR3 nucleotides are TGTGCCAGCAGCTCCTCGGGGGTGTACAATGAGCAGTTCTTC.

This clone came up a few times. This chain uses TRBV18 with TRBJ1-2; D is perhaps TRBD1 (5 bases). The CDR3 is 14 residues long. Germline CDR1 and CDR2: KGHSH and LQKENI. Trimming took 3 bases from V and 3 from J, leaving 11 bases between them. CDR3 bases: TGTGCCAGCTCACCCACGGGGGATGACTATGGCTACACCTTC. Translated, it gives CASSPTGDDYGYTF. The full variable domain, with the rest looked up from reference TRBV18 and TRBJ1-2, is NAGVMQNPRHLVRRRGQEARLRCSPMKGHSHVYWYRQLPEEGLKFMVYLQKENIIDESGMPKERFSAEFPKEGPSILRIQQVVRGDSAAYFCASSPTGDDYGYTFGSGTRLTVV.

CDR3 region: CASSQDSSYEQYF. In nucleotides, the CDR3 is TGTGCCAGTAGTCAAGACTCTTCCTACGAGCAGTACTTC. The V gene is TRBV19, the J gene TRBJ2-7; D ambiguous. V lost 5 bases and J 1 base, leaving 9 bases between the germline ends. Germline V gene lookup returns CDR1 LNHDA and CDR2 SQIVND (reference sequence). The length of the CDR3 is 13 residues. Supplemented by reference TRBV19 and TRBJ2-7, the full variable domain reads DGGITQSPKYLFRKEGQNVTLSCEQNLNHDAMYWYRQDPGQGLRLIYYSQIVNDFQKGDIAEGYSVSREKKESFPLTVTSAQKNPTAFYLCASSQDSSYEQYFGPGTRLTVT.

This clone was observed at least ten times. The chain joins TRBV10-2 to TRBJ2-2; D unclear. The V gene's germline CDR1 is WSHSY and CDR2 SAAADI. The CDR3 consists of 16 residues. The V end was cut by 4 bases, the J end by 0 bases, with 12 bases between. The CDR3 DNA sequence: TGCGCCAGCAGTGTGTTGGCGACCTCGAACACCGGGGAGCTGTTTTTT. It yields the protein CASSVLATSNTGELFF.

This sequence joins TRBV28 and TRBJ2-7; 12 nucleotides agree with TRBD2. J gave up 6 bases and V 3 bases, and 12 bases lay outside the gene matches. CDR3 size: 17 residues. Germline CDR1 is MDHEN and CDR2 is SYDVKM. CDR3 coding DNA: TGTGCCAGCAGTTTTGGGTTATTGGGACTAGCGGGCCTCGAGCAGTACTTC. This gives the protein CASSFGLLGLAGLEQYF.

The chain combines TRBV7-8 with TRBJ2-1; possible D gene TRBD1, 5 bases. The V end was cut by 0 bases, the J end by 4 bases, with 10 bases between. CDR3 size: 15 residues. Germline CDR1 SGHVS, CDR2 FQNEAQ. Here the CDR3 reads CASSLAARQYNEQFF. The CDR3 DNA reads TGTGCCAGCAGCTTAGCAGCTCGACAGTACAATGAGCAGTTCTTC.